The sequence of this TCR beta chain was determined in a study of identifying expanded T cells in peripheral blood (dated by TCRdb to between 2017 and 2020). Describing the broader study: Separate aliquots of the same genomic DNA pool were sequenced to produce technical replicates, and four replicates were compared in pairs. Broader findings and caveats from the paper: For all healthy donors, the variance in clone template counts between approximately two-week samples rose significantly as total template count increased. It was expected by the authors that biological variance in healthy repertoires might increase further over much longer intervals, such as months to years. The beta-binomial model significantly reduced the number of clones called differentially abundant and the false-positive rate across all healthy-donor time intervals. The binomial model flagged around 1.2 differentially abundant clones between technical replicates but 15 to 17 over around 2 weeks and 19 over approximately four weeks.

During the collection period, no infections or other immune events were recorded for the healthy donors. Healthy-donor blood repertoires served as a training cohort to calibrate time-dependent variance in a beta-binomial model of T-cell clone differential abundance. There were roughly 10 healthy donors in the training cohort, of whom 3 were female and 7 were male. The donors were between about 29 and 65 years old, with an average age of about 45 years. Whole blood, obtained from a commercial supplier, was collected from each healthy donor at three time points spaced roughly 14 days apart. For immunosequencing, genomic DNA was extracted from unsorted whole blood. Concerning this clone itself: It has no known antigen specificity. No per-base quality is available; no much larger clone lies one base away.

The junction shows trimming of 5 bases on V and 0 bases on J, plus 13 bases between the germline ends. The CDR3 sequence holds 15 residues, the cysteine and phenylalanine included. Here the CDR3 DNA is all that survives: 45 bases in frame from base 1. TCRbeta CDR3 regions were profiled with the immunoSEQ Assay using bias-controlled multiplex PCR amplification of genomic DNA. Under the source paper's analysis protocol: To quantify the absolute abundance of each unique TCRbeta CDR3 region, the sequences were collapsed and filtered. Two models were used to test differential abundance: a binomial model (Fisher-equivalent) and a beta-binomial model that adds time-dependent variance fitted from healthy donors. Clones with fewer than 5 combined templates were excluded, and clones with Benjamini-Hochberg FDR below 0.01 were called differentially abundant. In the beta-binomial model, variance was expressed as a function of the total template count across the two samples, in the form v = (b*log(k)+a)^2. The table comes from immuneACCESS by way of TCRdb, which keeps in-frame sequences with V and J called. Part of the clones is missing from these tables; in studies checked, under half for an unresolved V gene and the rest for unknown reasons. The DNA was the basis for D and trimming; V, J and clone size are from that table. Here the sample has 75,000 to 95,000 clones; about 91% occur a single time. The ten largest clones capture 2.5% to 3.5% of the sample.

Input material: blood. Recombination linked TRBV23-1 to TRBJ1-2; there is no confident call for the D gene. TRBV23-1 falls under the ORF class, with uncertain function. This sequence was found in a person aged 18 to 70 in good health. The CDR3 region reads CASSLAPTPNYGYTF. The nucleotide sequence reads TGCGCCAGCAGTTTAGCCCCGACTCCTAACTATGGCTACACCTTC.